This T cell receptor beta chain was sequenced for a study of CXCR3-negative and CXCR3-positive naive CD8 T cells. Comments on this clonotype: Its antigen is unidentified.

The TRB cDNA libraries were prepared by 5' RACE with UMI labels. For each CDR3 protein, TCRdb gives one entry from its re-call of the 5' RACE reads, without DNA. The sample yields roughly 24,000 distinct CDR3 sequences, of which the top ten take up 2.8%. This CDR3 comprises 14 residues. The study's findings and limits: Comparison of naive cells showed more hydrophobic TRB CDR3s in CXCR3-positive than in CXCR3-negative naive cells. Memory CD8+ cells showed much lower diversity, while both naive subsets displayed comparably high diversity. Freshly isolated PBMCs were used in most assays, given partial CXCR3 loss after freezing.

This receptor was identified in a human donor in good health. Some clones in this sample may be carry-over from other donors' samples. The rearrangement uses TRBV23-1 and TRBJ2-3; TCRdb indicates TRBD1, and absent DNA this call remains unverified. TRBV23-1 is reported as an ORF; its role is uncertain. Sequencing was carried out using naive CXCR3- CD8+ T cells from blood. Subset defined: CD45RO-CCR7+CD27+CD95- naive CD8+ T cells lacking CXCR3 (TNR3-). CDR3 sequence: CASSHVQGADTQYF.